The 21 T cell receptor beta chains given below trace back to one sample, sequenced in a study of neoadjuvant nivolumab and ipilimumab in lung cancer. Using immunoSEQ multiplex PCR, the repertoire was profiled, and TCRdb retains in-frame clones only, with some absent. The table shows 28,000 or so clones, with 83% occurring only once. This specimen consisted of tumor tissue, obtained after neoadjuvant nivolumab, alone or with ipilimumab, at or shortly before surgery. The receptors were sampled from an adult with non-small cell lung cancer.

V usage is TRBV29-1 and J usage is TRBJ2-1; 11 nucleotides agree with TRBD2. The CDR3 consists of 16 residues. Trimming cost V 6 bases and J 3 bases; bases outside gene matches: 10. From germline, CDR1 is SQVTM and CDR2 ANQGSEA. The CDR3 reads CSVGGLAEELYNEQFF. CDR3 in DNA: TGCAGCGTCGGGGGACTAGCGGAGGAGCTCTACAATGAGCAGTTCTTC.

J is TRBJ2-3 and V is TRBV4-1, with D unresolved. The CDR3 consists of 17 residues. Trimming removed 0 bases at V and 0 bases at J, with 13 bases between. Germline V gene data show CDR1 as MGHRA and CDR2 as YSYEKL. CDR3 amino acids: CASSQEVDFASTDTQYF. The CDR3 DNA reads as TGCGCCAGCAGCCAAGAAGTAGACTTCGCTAGCACAGATACGCAGTATTTT.

The CDR3 nucleotides are TGTGCCAGCAGCGTCCAAGCGGGAGGACACGAGCAGTACTTC. As protein: CASSVQAGGHEQYF. This rearrangement joins TRBV9 to TRBJ2-7; 9 bases map to TRBD2. Germline CDR1 reads SGDLS; CDR2 reads YYNGEE. The CDR3 is 14 amino acids. J gave up 5 bases and V 2 bases, and 5 bases lay outside the gene matches.

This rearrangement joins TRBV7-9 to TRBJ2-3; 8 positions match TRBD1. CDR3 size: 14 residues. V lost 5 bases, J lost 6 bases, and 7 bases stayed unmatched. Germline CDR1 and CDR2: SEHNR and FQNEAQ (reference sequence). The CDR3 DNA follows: TGTGCCAGCAGCCCGCACAGGGGGGTCGATACGCAGTATTTT. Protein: CASSPHRGVDTQYF.

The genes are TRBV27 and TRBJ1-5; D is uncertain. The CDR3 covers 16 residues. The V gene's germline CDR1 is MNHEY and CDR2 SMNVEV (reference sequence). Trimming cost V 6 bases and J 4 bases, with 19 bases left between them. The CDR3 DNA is TGTGCCAGCAGCACTTATACCCCAGGCGGGAATCAGCCCCAGCATTTT. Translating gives CASSTYTPGGNQPQHF.

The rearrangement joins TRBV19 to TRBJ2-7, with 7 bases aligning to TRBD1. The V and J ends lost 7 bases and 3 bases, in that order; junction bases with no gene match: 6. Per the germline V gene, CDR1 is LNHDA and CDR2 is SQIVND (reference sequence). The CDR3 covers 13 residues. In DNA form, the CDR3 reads TGTGCCAGTAACACGGGACAGAACTACGAGCAGTACTTC. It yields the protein CASNTGQNYEQYF.

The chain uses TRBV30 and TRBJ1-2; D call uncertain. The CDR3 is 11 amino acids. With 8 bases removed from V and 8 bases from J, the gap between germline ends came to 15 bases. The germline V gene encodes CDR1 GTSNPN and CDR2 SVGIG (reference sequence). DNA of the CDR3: TGTGCCCATACGAGGGATAGGGGCTACACCTTC. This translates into CAHTRDRGYTF.

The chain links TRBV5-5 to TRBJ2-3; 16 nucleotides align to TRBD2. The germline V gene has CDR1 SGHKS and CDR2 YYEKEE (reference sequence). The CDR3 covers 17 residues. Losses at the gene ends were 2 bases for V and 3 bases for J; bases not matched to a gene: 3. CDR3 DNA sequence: TGTGCCAGCAGCTTCGGGACTAGCGGGGGGGCAACAGATACGCAGTATTTT. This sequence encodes CASSFGTSGGATDTQYF.

CDR3 region: CASSQLMGNGELFF. The CDR3 coding sequence is TGCGCCAGCAGCCAGTTAATGGGGAACGGGGAGCTGTTTTTT. The chain couples TRBV4-3 to TRBJ2-2, with unresolved D. The germline V and J ends were trimmed by 3 bases and 7 bases, with 12 bases remaining between them. There are 14 residues in the CDR3. The germline gives CDR1 LGHNA, CDR2 YSLEER.

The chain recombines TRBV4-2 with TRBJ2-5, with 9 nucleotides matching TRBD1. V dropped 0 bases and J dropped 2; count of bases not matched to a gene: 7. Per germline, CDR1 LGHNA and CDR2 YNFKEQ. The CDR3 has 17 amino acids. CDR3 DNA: TGTGCCAGCAGCCAAGATTTAAAGGGACAGGGTCAAGAGACCCAGTACTTC. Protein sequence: CASSQDLKGQGQETQYF.

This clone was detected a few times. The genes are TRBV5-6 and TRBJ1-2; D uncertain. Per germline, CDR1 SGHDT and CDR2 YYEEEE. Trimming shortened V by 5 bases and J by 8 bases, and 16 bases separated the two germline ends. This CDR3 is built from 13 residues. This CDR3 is CASRIWRFGGYTF. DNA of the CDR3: TGTGCCAGCAGGATATGGAGGTTCGGAGGCTACACCTTC.

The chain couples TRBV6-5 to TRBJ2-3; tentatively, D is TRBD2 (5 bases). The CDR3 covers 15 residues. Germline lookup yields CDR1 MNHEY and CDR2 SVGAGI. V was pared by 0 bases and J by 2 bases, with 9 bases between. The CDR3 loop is CASSYSRGHTDTQYF. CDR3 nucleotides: TGTGCCAGCAGTTACTCTCGCGGGCACACAGATACGCAGTATTTT.

The CDR3 loop is CASSPARGSLYGYTF. The CDR3 DNA follows: TGTGCCAGTAGCCCCGCGAGAGGGAGCCTCTATGGCTACACCTTC. V and J are TRBV19 and TRBJ1-2; D is uncertain. There are 15 residues in the CDR3. The germline V gene has CDR1 LNHDA and CDR2 SQIVND (reference sequence). Trimming took 6 bases from V and 4 from J, leaving 18 bases between them.

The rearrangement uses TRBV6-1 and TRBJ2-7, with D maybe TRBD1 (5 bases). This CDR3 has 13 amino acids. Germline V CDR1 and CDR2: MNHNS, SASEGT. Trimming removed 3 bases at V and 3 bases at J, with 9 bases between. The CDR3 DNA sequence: TGTGCCAGCAGTGACCGACAGCTCTACGAGCAGTACTTC. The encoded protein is CASSDRQLYEQYF.

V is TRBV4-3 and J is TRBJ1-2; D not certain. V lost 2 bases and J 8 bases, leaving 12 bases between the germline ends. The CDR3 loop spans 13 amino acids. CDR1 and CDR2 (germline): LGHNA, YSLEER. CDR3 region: CASSQFGSEGYTF. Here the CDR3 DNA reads TGCGCCAGCAGCCAATTCGGGTCCGAGGGCTACACCTTC.

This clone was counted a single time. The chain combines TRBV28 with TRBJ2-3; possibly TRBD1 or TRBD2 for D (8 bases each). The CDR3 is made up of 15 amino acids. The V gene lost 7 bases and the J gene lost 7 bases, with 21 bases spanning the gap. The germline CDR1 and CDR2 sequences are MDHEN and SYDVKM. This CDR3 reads CASTPPGGGRNTQYF. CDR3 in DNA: TGTGCCAGCACCCCTCCAGGGGGCGGGAGGAATACGCAGTATTTT.

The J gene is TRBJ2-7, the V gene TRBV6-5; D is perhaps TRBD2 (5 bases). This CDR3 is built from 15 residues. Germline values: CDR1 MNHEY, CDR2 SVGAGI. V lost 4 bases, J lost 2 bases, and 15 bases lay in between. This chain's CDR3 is CASSFLDARAYEQYF. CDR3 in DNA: TGTGCCAGCAGTTTCCTCGACGCGCGGGCCTACGAGCAGTACTTC.

Here the CDR3 DNA reads TGTGCCAGTTTTAGCGCCAGCACAGATACGCAGTATTTT. Protein sequence: CASFSASTDTQYF. The chain employs TRBV28 and TRBJ2-3, with D tentatively TRBD2 (5 bases). Germline values: CDR1 MDHEN, CDR2 SYDVKM. V shed 9 bases and J shed 0 bases, with 10 bases lying between them. The CDR3 consists of 13 residues.

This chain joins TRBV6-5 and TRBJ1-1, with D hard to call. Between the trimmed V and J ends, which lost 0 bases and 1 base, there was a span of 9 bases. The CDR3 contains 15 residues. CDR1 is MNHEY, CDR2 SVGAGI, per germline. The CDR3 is CASSYSPLPNTEAFF. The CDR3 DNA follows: TGTGCCAGCAGTTACTCGCCTCTACCGAACACTGAAGCTTTCTTT.

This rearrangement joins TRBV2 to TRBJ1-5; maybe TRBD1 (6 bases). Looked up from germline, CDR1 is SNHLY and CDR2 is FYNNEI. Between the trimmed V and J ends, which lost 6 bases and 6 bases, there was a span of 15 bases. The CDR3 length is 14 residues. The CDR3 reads CASSPTGFAQPQHF. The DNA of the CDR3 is TGTGCCAGCAGCCCGACAGGATTTGCTCAGCCCCAGCATTTT.

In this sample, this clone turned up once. For the CDR3, the DNA is TGTGCCAGCTCACCCGACACCCAGAGGGGCTACACCTTC. It yields the protein CASSPDTQRGYTF. The chain carries TRBV18 and TRBJ1-2; no clear D. The V gene's germline CDR1 is KGHSH and CDR2 LQKENI. Trimming took 3 bases from V and 8 from J, leaving 13 bases between them. The CDR3 is 13 amino acids.